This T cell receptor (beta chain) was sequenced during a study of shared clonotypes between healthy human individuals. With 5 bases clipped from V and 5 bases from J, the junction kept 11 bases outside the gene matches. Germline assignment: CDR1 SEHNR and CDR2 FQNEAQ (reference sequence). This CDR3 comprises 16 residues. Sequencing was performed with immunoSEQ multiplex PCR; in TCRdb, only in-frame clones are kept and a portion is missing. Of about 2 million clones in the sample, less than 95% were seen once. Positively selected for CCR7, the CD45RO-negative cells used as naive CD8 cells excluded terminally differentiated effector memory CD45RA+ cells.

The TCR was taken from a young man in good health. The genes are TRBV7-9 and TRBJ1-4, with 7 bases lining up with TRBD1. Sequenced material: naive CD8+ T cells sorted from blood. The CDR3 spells CASSRIGDSPNEKLFF. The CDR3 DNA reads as TGTGCCAGCAGCCGCATCGGGGACAGCCCAAATGAAAAACTGTTTTTT.